One sample yielded the 21 T cell receptor beta chains listed below, sequenced in a study of high-grade serous ovarian cancer treatment subgroups. Tumor tissue was taken before any definitive surgery or chemotherapy was given. Assay used: immunoSEQ multiplex PCR; TCRdb lists only in-frame clones, some missing. The table has over 14,000 clones, approximately 87% seen once; the top ten hold more than 6%. The sequencing input was tumor tissue. Source of these receptors: a human donor with high-grade serous ovarian cancer.

The gene calls are TRBV7-2 and TRBJ2-7, with TRBD2 matching over 8 bases. V shed 5 bases, J shed 4 bases, and the junction held 7 bases outside the gene matches. CDR1 is SGHTA, CDR2 FQGNSA, per germline. The CDR3 runs to 14 residues. The CDR3 loop reads CASSQTLAAYEQYF. The CDR3 coding sequence is TGTGCCAGCAGCCAGACACTAGCGGCTTACGAGCAGTACTTC.

This clone turned up a few times. The chain has TRBV5-6 and TRBJ2-6, with 10 bases aligning to TRBD1. The CDR3 totals 18 residues. Germline V lookup: CDR1 SGHDT, CDR2 YYEEEE. V gave up 4 bases and J gave up 3 bases; unmatched junction bases: 10. The chain's CDR3 is CASSPATGGAGGANVLTF. The CDR3 DNA follows: TGTGCCAGCAGCCCCGCGACAGGGGGCGCAGGTGGGGCCAACGTCCTGACTTTC. Supplemented by reference TRBV5-6 and TRBJ2-6, the full variable domain reads DAGVTQSPTHLIKTRGQQVTLRCSPKSGHDTVSWYQQALGQGPQFIFQYYEEEERQRGNFPDRFSGHQFPNYSSELNVNALLLGDSALYLCASSPATGGAGGANVLTFGAGSRLTVL.

V and J are TRBV19 and TRBJ1-1; 10 bases match TRBD1. Trimming at V came to 5 bases and at J to 0 bases, leaving 12 bases not matched to a gene. The CDR3 is 18 amino acids. Germline assignment: CDR1 LNHDA and CDR2 SQIVND (reference sequence). CDR3 bases: TGTGCCAGTAGTCCGCGGACAGGGGGTGTGGGCATGAACACTGAAGCTTTCTTT. This translates into CASSPRTGGVGMNTEAFF.

The chain uses TRBV15 and TRBJ2-7; no definite D call. This CDR3 comprises 12 residues. CDR1 and CDR2 from the germline V gene are LNHNV and YYDKDF (reference sequence). V lost 0 bases, J lost 6 bases, and 6 bases lay in between. DNA of the CDR3: TGTGCCACCAGCAGAGAGGGTAGCGAGCAGTACTTC. It is translated as CATSREGSEQYF.

The chain employs TRBV9 and TRBJ2-2; 8 bases match TRBD2. The CDR3 is 15 amino acids. J was trimmed by 10 bases and V by 2 bases; bases with no gene match: 10. The germline CDR1 and CDR2 sequences are SGDLS and YYNGEE. CDR3 sequence: CASSVSGTSEEELFF. The DNA for the CDR3 is TGTGCCAGCAGCGTCTCCGGGACTAGTGAGGAGGAGCTGTTTTTT.

V and J are TRBV2 and TRBJ2-3, with TRBD2 identical over 9 bases. V dropped 6 bases and J dropped 3; count of bases not matched to a gene: 4. The CDR3 length is 14 residues. The germline gives CDR1 SNHLY, CDR2 FYNNEI. The CDR3 loop reads CASRRGGLTDTQYF. The CDR3, as DNA: TGTGCCAGCAGGCGGGGGGGCCTGACAGATACGCAGTATTTT.

This clone was seen once. CDR3 amino acids: CASSGLKGRWTGELFF. CDR3 sequence (DNA): TGTGCCAGCAGCGGACTCAAGGGCCGGTGGACCGGGGAGCTGTTTTTT. The chain couples TRBV7-9 to TRBJ2-2; tentatively, D is TRBD2 (5 bases). The CDR3 covers 16 residues. Between the trimmed V and J ends, which lost 5 bases and 5 bases, there was a span of 18 bases. Germline CDR1 is SEHNR and CDR2 is FQNEAQ (reference sequence).

Notes on this clone: Other DNA sequences in this sample translate to the same CDR3. The chain couples TRBV30 to TRBJ2-3, with 8 bases matching TRBD2. V lost 6 bases, J lost 6 bases, and 17 bases stayed unmatched. This CDR3 is 16 amino acids long. The V gene's germline CDR1 is GTSNPN and CDR2 SVGIG (reference sequence). The CDR3 nucleotides read TGTGCCTGCCATTCGGGGGGGGCCTCTCAGACGGATACGCAGTATTTT. Protein: CACHSGGASQTDTQYF.

The chain recombines TRBV30 with TRBJ1-1; maybe TRBD1 (6 bases). The CDR3 has 13 residues. Germline CDR1 GTSNPN, CDR2 SVGIG (reference sequence). V was shortened by 5 bases and J by 0 bases, with 10 bases between the two germline ends. CDR3 residues: CAWVGHLNTEAFF. DNA of the CDR3: TGTGCCTGGGTGGGACACCTGAACACTGAAGCTTTCTTT.

This rearrangement joins TRBV5-8 to TRBJ2-1; 15 bases are a match to TRBD2. Looked up from germline, CDR1 is SGHTS and CDR2 is YDEGEE. CDR3 length equals 20 residues. The V segment lost 2 bases and the J segment 0 bases; nucleotides outside the gene matches: 9. DNA of the CDR3: TGTGCCAGCAGCTTCCCGGGACTAGCGGGGGGCCCGAGCTCCTACAATGAGCAGTTCTTC. This sequence encodes CASSFPGLAGGPSSYNEQFF.

The chain joins TRBV7-2 to TRBJ2-1, with unresolved D. The CDR3 is made up of 15 amino acids. Germline CDR1 and CDR2: SGHTA and FQGNSA. V gave up 0 bases and J gave up 0 bases, with 6 bases separating them. CDR3 coding DNA: TGTGCCAGCAGCTTAGCCGGCCCCTCCTACAATGAGCAGTTCTTC. Protein sequence: CASSLAGPSYNEQFF.

This sequence joins TRBV5-1 and TRBJ2-3, with 13 positions matching TRBD2. This CDR3 is built from 16 residues. With 4 bases clipped from V and 2 bases from J, the junction kept 4 bases outside the gene matches. Germline assignment: CDR1 SGHRS and CDR2 YFSETQ. The CDR3 DNA is TGCGCCAGCAGCGGCGGACTAGCGGGGGCCACAGATACGCAGTATTTT. Translated: CASSGGLAGATDTQYF.

J is TRBJ2-7 and V is TRBV6-5; 7 positions agree with TRBD1. The trim removed 5 bases at V and 4 bases at J, leaving 5 bases unmatched. Germline V gene sequence: CDR1 MNHEY, CDR2 SVGAGI. The CDR3 has 13 residues. CDR3 DNA sequence: TGTGCCAGCAGTGGATCAGGGGGATACGAGCAGTACTTC. Its protein is CASSGSGGYEQYF.

The chain combines TRBV6-1 with TRBJ1-2; TRBD1 might be the D (5 bases). The CDR3 is made up of 15 amino acids. Per the germline V gene, CDR1 is MNHNS and CDR2 is SASEGT. Trimming cost V 1 base and J 2 bases, with 11 bases left between them. The CDR3 nucleotides are TGTGCCAGCAGTGAAGGGTTCGAGGGGAACTATGGCTACACCTTC. It yields the protein CASSEGFEGNYGYTF.

This rearrangement joins TRBV18 to TRBJ1-4, with 8 bases identical to TRBD1. This CDR3 region has 15 residues. Germline trimming cut 4 bases from V and 2 bases from J; bases unmatched to any gene: 3. Germline CDR1 is KGHSH and CDR2 is LQKENI. Here the CDR3 DNA reads TGTGCCAGCTCACGGGGACAGGCCACTAATGAAAAACTGTTTTTT. It is translated as CASSRGQATNEKLFF.

V and J are TRBV20-1 and TRBJ1-4, with no clear D. The CDR3 has 11 residues. CDR1 and CDR2 from the germline V gene are DFQATT and SNEGSKA (reference sequence). V was pared by 6 bases and J by 3 bases, with 5 bases between. CDR3 in DNA: TGCAGTGCAGGGTCTAATGAAAAACTGTTTTTT. Translation: CSAGSNEKLFF.

The V and J genes are TRBV5-4 and TRBJ2-3; 8 bases are a match to TRBD1. Trimming at V came to 4 bases and at J to 4 bases, leaving 8 bases not matched to a gene. The length of the CDR3 is 15 residues. The germline V gene encodes CDR1 SGHNT and CDR2 YYREEE (reference sequence). The CDR3 DNA follows: TGTGCCAGCAGCCGTTATGGACAGGGCCCAGATACGCAGTATTTT. Its protein product is CASSRYGQGPDTQYF.

The chain recombines TRBV4-1 with TRBJ2-4, with 9 bases aligning to TRBD2. Germline CDR1 is MGHRA and CDR2 is YSYEKL. V gave up 0 bases and J gave up 8 bases; unmatched junction bases: 14. There are 18 residues in the CDR3. The CDR3 region has the DNA TGCGCCAGCAGCCAAGATAAGGCTAGCGGGGCACCGAGGGACATTCAGTACTTC. It is translated as CASSQDKASGAPRDIQYF.

The V call is TRBV7-6, the J call TRBJ2-3; the match to TRBD1 covers 8 bases. Germline CDR1 is SGHVS and CDR2 is FNYEAQ. Trimming at V came to 3 bases and at J to 12 bases, leaving 8 bases not matched to a gene. This CDR3 comprises 13 residues. Written as DNA, the CDR3 is TGTGCCAGCAGCTTGGAGGTTGGACAGGGCCAGTATTTT. This encodes CASSLEVGQGQYF.

The V call is TRBV7-9, the J call TRBJ2-7, with 12 bases that match TRBD2. Germline CDR1 SEHNR, CDR2 FQNEAQ (reference sequence). The CDR3 is made up of 15 amino acids. Unmatched junction bases numbered 8, after V lost 4 bases and J lost 7 bases. DNA of the CDR3: TGTGCCAGCAGCTATCTAGCGGGGGGGCCGGGAGAGCAGTACTTC. Translating gives CASSYLAGGPGEQYF.

The V and J genes are TRBV5-6 and TRBJ2-7; D remains ambiguous. This CDR3 contains 17 residues. Looked up from germline, CDR1 is SGHDT and CDR2 is YYEEEE. V was clipped by 3 bases and J by 0 bases, with 19 bases between them. The DNA of the CDR3 is TGTGCCAGCAGCTCCGTGGCGGCTGAAAAATCCTCCTACGAGCAGTACTTC. Translating it yields CASSSVAAEKSSYEQYF.